Presented here are 24 T cell receptor beta chains from one specimen sequenced in a study of identical twins. Each CDR3 protein is one row after TCRdb ran MiXCR on the 5' RACE reads. The data hold 1,800,000 or so distinct CDR3 sequences, with about 30% observed a single time. The sample was cord blood. Every receptor here comes from a newborn girl in good health.

The V and J genes are TRBV11-2 and TRBJ1-4; D ambiguous. Trimming took off 4 bases at V and 6 bases at J, with 6 bases between the two ends. Germline lookup yields CDR1 SGHAT and CDR2 FQNNGV. The CDR3 sequence is 12 residues long. The CDR3 sequence: CASSYVDEKLFF. The CDR3, as DNA: TGTGCCAGCAGCTACGTTGATGAAAAACTGTTTTTT.

This rearrangement joins TRBV2 to TRBJ2-1; D ambiguous. The V gene lost 1 base and the J gene lost 5 bases, with 9 bases spanning the gap. Germline V gene sequence: CDR1 SNHLY, CDR2 FYNNEI. CDR3 size: 14 residues. This CDR3 reads CASSEGKLHNEQFF. CDR3 in DNA: TGTGCCAGCAGTGAAGGCAAACTACACAATGAGCAGTTCTTC.

This clonotype turned up a few times. The CDR3 DNA sequence: TGCAGTGCTCACCGGACTACCAAAGAGACCCAGTACTTC. The encoded protein is CSAHRTTKETQYF. The chain joins TRBV20-1 to TRBJ2-5; D perhaps matches TRBD2 (6 bases). The CDR3 loop spans 13 amino acids. Germline lookup yields CDR1 DFQATT and CDR2 SNEGSKA (reference sequence). Trimming pared 5 bases from V and 3 bases from J, leaving 13 bases between.

CDR3 DNA sequence: TGTGCCAGCCTTACCAGGGGGAGCGTCTATGGCTACACCTTC. Translating it yields CASLTRGSVYGYTF. The V call is TRBV6-6, the J call TRBJ1-2; 7 bases agree with TRBD1. This CDR3 is built from 14 residues. Germline V gives CDR1 MNHNY, CDR2 SVGAGI (reference sequence). J lost 4 bases, V lost 8 bases, and 10 bases had no gene match.

This clonotype was found a few times. The chain combines TRBV3-1 with TRBJ2-3; no definite D call. CDR1 and CDR2 (germline): LGHDT, YNNKEL (reference sequence). This CDR3 comprises 19 residues. The V and J ends lost 0 bases and 4 bases respectively, with 23 bases between them. In nucleotides, the CDR3 is TGTGCCAGCAGCCAAGATCCTTCATGGACGGTTCCCTCTCCAGATACGCAGTATTTT. Its translation: CASSQDPSWTVPSPDTQYF.

The chain couples TRBV28 to TRBJ2-1, with TRBD2 matching over 13 bases. V was pared by 5 bases and J by 9 bases, with 10 bases of the junction left unmatched. The CDR3 covers 16 residues. The germline gives CDR1 MDHEN, CDR2 SYDVKM. The CDR3 nucleotides read TGTGCCAGCAGTCTATCAGGACTAGCGGGAGATAGTGAGCAGTTCTTC. The encoded protein is CASSLSGLAGDSEQFF.

There are a few counts of this clonotype. The chain recombines TRBV5-1 with TRBJ2-5; weak D call: TRBD2 (6 bases). Germline CDR1 and CDR2: SGHRS and YFSETQ. CDR3 size: 15 residues. V gave up 2 bases and J gave up 5 bases, with 16 bases separating them. CDR3 sequence reads: CASSFSRGKGETQYF. The CDR3 bases are TGCGCCAGCAGCTTTAGTCGGGGGAAAGGTGAGACCCAGTACTTC.

Only a few counts were recorded for this clonotype. This chain links TRBV27 with TRBJ1-1, with a tentative D call TRBD1 (6 bases). Germline lookup yields CDR1 MNHEY and CDR2 SMNVEV (reference sequence). Trimming cost V 1 base and J 5 bases, with 8 bases left between them. The CDR3 is 13 residues long. CDR3 nucleotides: TGTGCCAGCAGTTTATTCCAGGGGACTGAAGCTTTCTTT. Amino acid sequence: CASSLFQGTEAFF.

This clonotype was counted a few times. The gene calls are TRBV15 and TRBJ2-3; unclear D gene. The length of the CDR3 is 13 residues. The V gene lost 1 base and the J gene lost 3 bases, with 5 bases spanning the gap. CDR1 is LNHNV and CDR2 is YYDKDF in the germline V gene (reference sequence). This CDR3 reads CATSRVRTDTQYF. Here the CDR3 DNA reads TGTGCCACCAGCAGAGTTCGGACAGATACGCAGTATTTT.

This clonotype appeared a few times. V usage is TRBV24-1 and J usage is TRBJ2-3; D call uncertain. Germline V CDR1 and CDR2: KGHDR, SFDVKD. The CDR3 loop spans 14 amino acids. V shed 3 bases and J shed 4 bases, with 10 bases lying between them. The CDR3 reads CATSDGPPADTQYF. The CDR3 region has the DNA TGTGCCACCAGTGATGGACCTCCCGCAGATACGCAGTATTTT.

This clonotype was seen a few times. This chain links TRBV18 with TRBJ2-3, with no clear D. The CDR3 extends over 16 amino acids. The ends were cut back, 0 bases at V and 2 bases at J, with 12 bases in the middle. Germline values: CDR1 KGHSH, CDR2 LQKENI. For the CDR3, the DNA is TGTGCCAGCTCACCACCGGCGTCTAGAGCCACAGATACGCAGTATTTT. It specifies CASSPPASRATDTQYF.

The chain uses TRBV20-1 and TRBJ2-3; TRBD1 agrees at 10 bases. The V and J ends lost 3 bases and 2 bases, in that order; junction bases with no gene match: 14. The CDR3 runs to 18 residues. Germline V gene data show CDR1 as DFQATT and CDR2 as SNEGSKA (reference sequence). The CDR3 loop reads CSARGQGKGKGFTDTQYF. The CDR3 DNA follows: TGCAGTGCTAGGGGACAGGGGAAAGGGAAAGGGTTCACAGATACGCAGTATTTT.

The V and J genes are TRBV28 and TRBJ2-1, with TRBD2 identical over 7 bases. V lost 5 bases to trimming and J lost 3 bases; unmatched junction nucleotides: 10. Germline assignment: CDR1 MDHEN and CDR2 SYDVKM. The CDR3 loop spans 16 amino acids. This CDR3 reads CASSLTSLSFYNEQFF. The CDR3 DNA reads TGTGCCAGCAGTCTGACTAGCCTTTCGTTCTACAATGAGCAGTTCTTC.

For the CDR3, the DNA is TGTGCCAGCAGTTGGGCTGACATGAACACTGAAGCTTTCTTT. It encodes CASSWADMNTEAFF. The gene calls are TRBV27 and TRBJ1-1, with D uncertain. CDR3 length equals 14 residues. Trimming removed 4 bases from V and 0 bases from J, with 9 bases in between. Germline assignment: CDR1 MNHEY and CDR2 SMNVEV (reference sequence).

The rearrangement uses TRBV10-3 and TRBJ2-1, with 9 bases fitting TRBD1. V lost 0 bases and J lost 3; bases outside the gene matches: 6. The germline gives CDR1 ENHRY, CDR2 SYGVKD. The CDR3 loop spans 17 amino acids. In nucleotides, the CDR3 is TGTGCCATCAGTGAGTCGAGGGACAGGGTCGTCTACAATGAGCAGTTCTTC. Translation gives CAISESRDRVVYNEQFF.

This clonotype showed up just a few times. The chain couples TRBV28 to TRBJ2-7, with D possibly being TRBD1 or TRBD2 (5 bases each). Germline V gene data show CDR1 as MDHEN and CDR2 as SYDVKM. The CDR3 is 15 residues long. Trimming took off 5 bases at V and 5 bases at J, with 19 bases between the two ends. The CDR3 reads CASSPGTLLNHEQYF. CDR3 DNA sequence: TGTGCCAGCAGTCCTGGGACCCTACTCAACCACGAGCAGTACTTC.

This clonotype appeared a few times. V is TRBV7-9 and J is TRBJ1-1; TRBD1 agrees at 9 bases. Germline V gene sequence: CDR1 SEHNR, CDR2 FQNEAQ (reference sequence). The CDR3 runs to 15 residues. After removal of 3 bases from V and 5 bases from J, the junction contained 7 bases not matched to a gene. The CDR3 here is CASSFPGQGGTEAFF. CDR3 DNA sequence: TGTGCCAGCAGCTTCCCGGGACAGGGTGGTACTGAAGCTTTCTTT.

The V gene is TRBV6-4, the J gene TRBJ1-1, with TRBD1 matching 7 bases. The CDR3 is 13 amino acids. The germline gives CDR1 MRHNA, CDR2 SNTAGT. J gave up 3 bases and V 4 bases, and 2 bases lay outside the gene matches. This chain's CDR3 is CASSGDSYTEAFF. CDR3 in DNA: TGTGCCAGCAGTGGGGACAGCTACACTGAAGCTTTCTTT.

This chain joins TRBV15 and TRBJ1-5; D gene ambiguous. The CDR3 is 15 amino acids. V gave up 0 bases and J gave up 0 bases, with 6 bases separating them. In germline, CDR1 is LNHNV, CDR2 YYDKDF (reference sequence). CDR3 sequence reads: CATSRDLYSNQPQHF. The CDR3 coding sequence is TGTGCCACCAGCAGAGACCTTTATAGCAATCAGCCCCAGCATTTT. Based on the CDR3 plus reference TRBV15 and TRBJ1-5, the full variable domain is DAMVIQNPRYQVTQFGKPVTLSCSQTLNHNVMYWYQQKSSQAPKLLFHYYDKDFNNEADTPDNFQSRRPNTSFCFLDIRSPGLGDTAMYLCATSRDLYSNQPQHFGDGTRLSIL.

In the case of this clonotype: A much larger clone lies a single base off, so this may be a read error. This chain connects TRBV5-1 to TRBJ1-1, with 7 bases that match TRBD1. The V segment lost 3 bases and the J segment 4 bases; nucleotides outside the gene matches: 3. The CDR3 contains 13 residues. Germline CDR1 reads SGHRS; CDR2 reads YFSETQ. CDR3 sequence reads: CASSSAGGTEAFF. The CDR3, as DNA: TGCGCCAGCAGCTCGGCAGGGGGCACTGAAGCTTTCTTT.

The genes are TRBV7-2 and TRBJ2-4; TRBD2 matches at 13 bases. This CDR3 comprises 16 residues. CDR1 SGHTA and CDR2 FQGNSA come from the germline V gene. V lost 5 bases and J lost 2; bases outside the gene matches: 3. The CDR3 reads CASSKTSGRTKNIQYF. In nucleotides, the CDR3 is TGTGCCAGCAGCAAGACTAGCGGGAGGACCAAAAACATTCAGTACTTC.

This chain connects TRBV5-1 to TRBJ1-2; TRBD1 agrees at 8 bases. After removal of 0 bases from V and 2 bases from J, the junction contained 9 bases not matched to a gene. In germline, CDR1 is SGHRS, CDR2 YFSETQ. The CDR3 is 17 residues long. The CDR3 is CASSLEPGTGFNYGYTF. DNA for the CDR3: TGCGCCAGCAGCTTGGAACCCGGGACAGGCTTCAACTATGGCTACACCTTC.

This clonotype showed up just a few times. The chain links TRBV2 to TRBJ1-1; D not certain. Germline V gives CDR1 SNHLY, CDR2 FYNNEI. Trimming shortened V by 1 base and J by 4 bases, and 10 bases separated the two germline ends. This CDR3 comprises 14 residues. The CDR3 sequence: CASSEENGITEAFF. The CDR3 DNA follows: TGTGCCAGCAGTGAAGAGAATGGAATCACTGAAGCTTTCTTT.

The chain uses TRBV20-1 and TRBJ2-1, with 8 nucleotides matching TRBD2. Trimming took 3 bases from V and 4 from J; bases not matched to a gene: 11. This CDR3 region has 16 residues. Germline values: CDR1 DFQATT, CDR2 SNEGSKA (reference sequence). CDR3 DNA: TGCAGTGCTAGTTCCGGATTTGCGGGGGGTTACAATGAGCAGTTCTTC. Protein product: CSASSGFAGGYNEQFF.